The clone carrying this TCR beta chain showed up many times. The V end lost 5 bases, the J end lost 6 bases, and 8 bases lay between the germline ends. This CDR3 spans 12 amino acids. The data stem from a study of T cells in Graves' hyperthyroidism and ophthalmopathy. Amplification targeted TCR beta CDR3 regions from RNA transcripts. An initial round of RT-PCR targeting the TCR CDR3 relied on the HTBI primer set. TCRdb re-analysed the multiplex PCR reads in MiXCR, keeping a single row per CDR3 protein. The table has under 700,000 distinct CDR3 sequences, roughly 17% seen once. Specimen: blood. This sequence joins TRBV12-3 or TRBV12-4 and TRBJ1-5; D remains ambiguous. The clonotype originates from a woman under 30 with Graves' hyperthyroidism. This chain's CDR3 is CASSPQSQPQHF. The CDR3 DNA reads as TGTGCCAGCAGTCCCCAGAGTCAGCCCCAGCATTTT.